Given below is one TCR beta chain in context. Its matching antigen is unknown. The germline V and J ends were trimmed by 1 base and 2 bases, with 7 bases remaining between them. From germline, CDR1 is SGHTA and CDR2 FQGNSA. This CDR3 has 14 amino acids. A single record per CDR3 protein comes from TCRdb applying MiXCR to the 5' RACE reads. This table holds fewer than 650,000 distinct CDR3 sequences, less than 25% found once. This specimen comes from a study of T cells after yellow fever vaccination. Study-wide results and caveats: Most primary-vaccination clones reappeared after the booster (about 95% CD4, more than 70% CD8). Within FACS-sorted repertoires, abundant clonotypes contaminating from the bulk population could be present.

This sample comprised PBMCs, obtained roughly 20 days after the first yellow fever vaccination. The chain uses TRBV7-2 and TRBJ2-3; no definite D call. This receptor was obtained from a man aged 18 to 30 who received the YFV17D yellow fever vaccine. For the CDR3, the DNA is TGTGCCAGCAGCTTAGACACGGCCACAGATACGCAGTATTTT. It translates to CASSLDTATDTQYF.